These 27 T cell receptor beta chains came from one sample sequenced in a study of vaccination effects on CD4 cells after COVID-19 (dated by TCRdb to between 2021 and 2023). The library was generated by the immunoSEQ multiplex PCR assay. In its TCRdb copy, this immuneACCESS table keeps in-frame sequences only and misses some clones. Where compared with another copy, unresolved V genes explain less than half of these, and the others have no known cause. The sample profile shows roughly 76,000 clones; approximately 81% of them were found once. The top ten clonotypes cover 1.5% to 2% of the sample. The ViraFEST assay stimulated PBMC with viral peptide pools and then used TCR sequencing to identify antigen-specific CD4+ T cell clonotypes by expansion. After approximately eleven days of culture, CD4+ T cells were isolated with the EasySep CD4+ T cell isolation kit. These TCRs are of unknown antigen specificity.

The source was CD4+ T cells from PBMCs cultured with HCoV-229E spike peptides, collected before COVID-19 vaccination. The cell subset or site label here, explained by the study, means: HCoV-229E spike overlapping peptide pool stimulation. The source of these receptors is a human donor who received a COVID-19 vaccine.

The gene calls are TRBV19 and TRBJ1-1, with D hard to call. Deletions cut 9 bases from V and 0 bases from J, with 11 bases between. The germline V gene has CDR1 LNHDA and CDR2 SQIVND (reference sequence). This CDR3 comprises 13 residues. CDR3 protein: CASKGFMNTEAFF. The CDR3 region has the DNA TGTGCCAGCAAAGGATTCATGAACACTGAAGCTTTCTTT.

The chain employs TRBV2 and TRBJ2-1; 7 bases fit TRBD1. CDR3 size: 15 residues. With V trimmed by 6 bases and J by 2 bases, 7 bases remained unmatched. CDR1 and CDR2 from the germline V gene are SNHLY and FYNNEI. CDR3: CASRTRDSPYNEQFF. The CDR3 DNA reads TGTGCCAGCAGGACCCGGGACAGTCCCTACAATGAGCAGTTCTTC.

This clone appeared once. This chain joins TRBV5-6 and TRBJ2-3; maybe TRBD1 (5 bases). Germline V gene lookup returns CDR1 SGHDT and CDR2 YYEEEE. The V gene lost 4 bases and the J gene lost 0 bases, with 12 bases spanning the gap. CDR3 length: 15 amino acids. The CDR3: CASSHTGVSTDTQYF. The CDR3 coding sequence is TGTGCCAGCAGCCATACAGGAGTCAGCACAGATACGCAGTATTTT. The full variable domain, completed using reference TRBV5-6 and TRBJ2-3, is DAGVTQSPTHLIKTRGQQVTLRCSPKSGHDTVSWYQQALGQGPQFIFQYYEEEERQRGNFPDRFSGHQFPNYSSELNVNALLLGDSALYLCASSHTGVSTDTQYFGPGTRLTVL.

The V call is TRBV5-1, the J call TRBJ1-1; D is perhaps TRBD1 (5 bases). The V gene's germline CDR1 is SGHRS and CDR2 YFSETQ. The CDR3 runs 15 residues. Trimming pared 5 bases from V and 10 bases from J, leaving 24 bases between. For the CDR3, the DNA is TGCGCCAGCAGTGAGGAACCCTCTACCGGGACTCGAGCTTTCTTT. It yields the protein CASSEEPSTGTRAFF.

The chain recombines TRBV10-1 with TRBJ2-3, with D perhaps TRBD2 (6 bases). This CDR3 has 14 amino acids. From germline, CDR1 is WNHNN and CDR2 SYGVQD (reference sequence). Between the trimmed V and J ends, which lost 5 bases and 4 bases, there was a span of 13 bases. The CDR3 DNA sequence: TGCGCCAGCAGTAGGAGGGGAACCGCAGATACGCAGTATTTT. Translation: CASSRRGTADTQYF.

This clone was seen only once. CDR3 nucleotide sequence: TGTGCCAGTAGTGGGGACAGGGTAATATCTGCCGGTCTTCAGCCCCAGCATTTT. Its translation is CASSGDRVISAGLQPQHF. This rearrangement joins TRBV19 to TRBJ1-5, with TRBD1 matching 9 bases. The CDR3 is 18 amino acids. Germline CDR1 and CDR2: LNHDA and SQIVND (reference sequence). V lost 5 bases, J lost 6 bases, and 17 bases stayed unmatched.

The chain joins TRBV6-5 to TRBJ1-2, with a tentative D call TRBD1 (5 bases). This CDR3 spans 16 amino acids. Germline V lookup: CDR1 MNHEY, CDR2 SVGAGI. Trimming left V 4 bases short and J 6 bases short, with 21 bases between. The CDR3 DNA reads as TGTGCCAGCAGTTCTCCGGGACGGGACCATCCTCATGGCTACACCTTC. This encodes CASSSPGRDHPHGYTF.

This clone has just a few counts. This chain joins TRBV7-2 and TRBJ1-2; 8 positions match TRBD1. The length of the CDR3 is 15 residues. Trimming at V came to 5 bases and at J to 0 bases, leaving 5 bases not matched to a gene. Germline CDR1 SGHTA, CDR2 FQGNSA. In DNA, the CDR3 is TGTGCCAGCAGCCCGGACAGGGCTCCTAACTATGGCTACACCTTC. Translated, it gives CASSPDRAPNYGYTF.

This clone was found once. The chain uses TRBV6-5 and TRBJ1-2; 7 bases line up with TRBD1. V lost 6 bases and J lost 5; bases outside the gene matches: 12. Germline values: CDR1 MNHEY, CDR2 SVGAGI. CDR3 length: 15 residues. CDR3: CASRNPTGTGYGYTF. The CDR3 nucleotides read TGTGCCAGCAGAAATCCGACAGGGACTGGGTATGGCTACACCTTC.

V and J are TRBV9 and TRBJ2-1, with TRBD2 matching over 7 bases. CDR1 is SGDLS and CDR2 is YYNGEE in the germline V gene. V lost 3 bases, J lost 1 base, and 4 bases stayed unmatched. This CDR3 contains 15 residues. The CDR3 is CASSETGGSYNEQFF. CDR3 nucleotide sequence: TGTGCCAGCAGCGAAACGGGGGGTTCCTACAATGAGCAGTTCTTC.

This clone appeared a few times. This chain joins TRBV18 and TRBJ2-7; perhaps TRBD1 as D (7 bases). Germline-derived CDR1 and CDR2 are KGHSH and LQKENI. Trimming pared 2 bases from V and 6 bases from J, leaving 20 bases between. The CDR3 totals 16 residues. In nucleotides, the CDR3 is TGTGCCAGCTCACCAGGGCAGGGGGGCTTTATCCGCGAGCAGTACGTC. Translating it yields CASSPGQGGFIREQYV.

The rearrangement uses TRBV5-1 and TRBJ1-4, with 7 nucleotides matching TRBD1. The junction had 1 base not matched to a gene; V was cut back by 0 bases and J by 8 bases. Germline values: CDR1 SGHRS, CDR2 YFSETQ. This CDR3 region has 13 residues. The CDR3 is CASSLGQGEKLFF. For the CDR3, the DNA is TGCGCCAGCAGCTTGGGACAGGGCGAAAAACTGTTTTTT.

The rearrangement joins TRBV5-4 to TRBJ2-3; D not certain. Germline V gene sequence: CDR1 SGHNT, CDR2 YYREEE (reference sequence). The length of the CDR3 is 15 residues. V was pared by 4 bases and J by 2 bases, with 14 bases between. The CDR3 DNA reads as TGTGCCAGCAGCCCCGTACCCCGGGCCACAGATACGCAGTATTTT. Translating gives CASSPVPRATDTQYF.

V usage is TRBV24-1 and J usage is TRBJ2-1; D perhaps matches TRBD1 (6 bases). The CDR3 covers 12 residues. V was shortened by 6 bases and J by 9 bases, with 11 bases between the two germline ends. CDR1 and CDR2 (germline): KGHDR, SFDVKD. The CDR3, as DNA: TGTGCCACCAGTTATACAGGGAGTGAGCAGTTCTTC. This encodes CATSYTGSEQFF.

This rearrangement joins TRBV6-2 or TRBV6-3 to TRBJ2-7; D could derive from TRBD1 or TRBD2 (6 bases each). The CDR3 has 18 residues. Germline CDR1 MNHEY, CDR2 SVGEGT. The ends were cut back, 5 bases at V and 1 base at J, with 24 bases in the middle. CDR3 amino acids: CASSRRPNREDTSYEQYV. As DNA, the CDR3 is TGTGCCAGCAGTCGCCGGCCTAACAGGGAGGACACATCCTACGAGCAGTACGTC.

The rearrangement joins TRBV6-5 to TRBJ1-4, with 10 bases fitting TRBD1. The CDR3 is made up of 13 amino acids. The junction had 5 bases not matched to a gene; V was cut back by 10 bases and J by 6 bases. The germline CDR1 and CDR2 sequences are MNHEY and SVGAGI. Here the CDR3 reads CATRTGGYEKLFF. The CDR3 DNA follows: TGTGCCACCCGGACAGGGGGTTATGAAAAACTGTTTTTT.

Notes on this clone: Sequence at one end of the junction differs from germline and may be a read error. V gene TRBV5-4 combines with J gene TRBJ2-5, with D hard to call. There are 13 residues in the CDR3. From germline, CDR1 is SGHNT and CDR2 YYREEE (reference sequence). The CDR3 sequence: CASRLDLQETQYF. The CDR3, as DNA: TGTGCCAGCAGATTGGATCTTCAAGAGACCCAGTACTTC.

The chain has TRBV12-5 and TRBJ1-5, with a possible D match to TRBD1 (5 bases). V dropped 0 bases and J dropped 3 bases, with 12 bases sitting between them. This CDR3 contains 16 residues. The germline gives CDR1 LGHNT, CDR2 FRNRAP. The CDR3 here is CASGLVPGTPNQPQHF. The CDR3 DNA sequence: TGTGCTAGTGGTTTGGTACCCGGGACCCCCAATCAGCCCCAGCATTTT.

The chain carries TRBV5-5 and TRBJ1-2, with D perhaps matching TRBD1 (5 bases). Germline-derived CDR1 and CDR2 are SGHKS and YYEKEE (reference sequence). The CDR3 runs 12 residues. V was cut by 4 bases and J by 4 bases, with 8 bases left in between. The CDR3 DNA sequence: TGTGCCAGCAGCCTCGGGGCCTATGGCTACACCTTC. This sequence encodes CASSLGAYGYTF.

The V and J genes are TRBV14 and TRBJ2-1, with D possibly matching TRBD1 (6 bases). The CDR3 runs 15 residues. The V and J ends lost 5 bases and 0 bases respectively, with 11 bases between them. Germline CDR1 reads SGHDN; CDR2 reads FVKESK. The CDR3 loop reads CASSETGISYNEQFF. CDR3 sequence (DNA): TGTGCCAGCAGCGAAACAGGGATCTCCTACAATGAGCAGTTCTTC.

This chain connects TRBV9 to TRBJ1-6; D remains unclear. From germline, CDR1 is SGDLS and CDR2 YYNGEE. The CDR3 loop spans 16 amino acids. The ends were cut back, 1 base at V and 1 base at J, with 9 bases in the middle. CDR3 in amino acids: CASSVSDGSYNSPLHF. DNA of the CDR3: TGTGCCAGCAGCGTATCGGACGGTTCCTATAATTCACCCCTCCACTTT.

The rearrangement joins TRBV2 to TRBJ1-1; 7 bases match TRBD1. J was trimmed by 5 bases and V by 6 bases; bases with no gene match: 6. Germline V gene lookup returns CDR1 SNHLY and CDR2 FYNNEI. CDR3 length equals 13 residues. The CDR3 nucleotides read TGTGCCAGCAGAGACAGGGAGGAGACTGAAGCTTTCTTT. Translated, it gives CASRDREETEAFF.

The chain links TRBV7-3 to TRBJ2-3, with D perhaps TRBD2 (6 bases). The germline V and J ends were trimmed by 2 bases and 6 bases, with 12 bases remaining between them. CDR3 size: 14 residues. CDR1 is SGHTA, CDR2 FQGTGA, per germline. The CDR3 loop is CASSLVGGSDTQYF. CDR3 bases: TGTGCCAGCAGCTTAGTCGGGGGATCGGATACGCAGTATTTT.

This clone occurred a few times. This chain joins TRBV7-3 and TRBJ1-1, with TRBD1 identical over 9 bases. Trimming removed 2 bases from V and 3 bases from J; junction bases left unmatched: 7. Germline CDR1 is SGHTA and CDR2 is FQGTGA. The CDR3 sequence is 16 residues long. In DNA, the CDR3 is TGTGCCAGCAGCTTACGGGGGACAGGGCTGTACACTGAAGCTTTCTTT. Amino acids: CASSLRGTGLYTEAFF. The complete variable domain, with remaining parts taken from reference TRBV7-3 and TRBJ1-1, reads GAGVSQTPSNKVTEKGKYVELRCDPISGHTALYWYRQSLGQGPEFLIYFQGTGAADDSGLPNDRFFAVRPEGSVSTLKIQRTERGDSAVYLCASSLRGTGLYTEAFFGQGTRLTVV.

This clone appeared once. The chain links TRBV10-3 to TRBJ1-3; 7 bases map to TRBD1. The germline V gene encodes CDR1 ENHRY and CDR2 SYGVKD. The CDR3 runs 14 residues. Unmatched junction bases numbered 2, after V lost 5 bases and J lost 1 base. The CDR3: CAISLTGSGNTIYF. The CDR3 nucleotides read TGTGCCATCAGTCTGACAGGGTCTGGAAACACCATATATTTT.

This chain links TRBV21-1 with TRBJ1-5; the table's D gene call, TRBD1, was not cross checked with the DNA. TRBV21-1 is shown as a pseudogene. This CDR3 region has 16 residues. The CDR3 reads CASSKRGHGCNQPQHF. The CDR3 DNA is TGTGCCAGCAGCAAAAGGGGGCACGGGTGCAATCAGCCCCAGCATTTT.

This clone came up a few times. This chain links TRBV7-9 with TRBJ1-4; D is possibly TRBD1 (6 bases). The CDR3 contains 13 residues. The germline gives CDR1 SEHNR, CDR2 FQNEAQ (reference sequence). V was cut by 5 bases and J by 7 bases, with 11 bases left in between. CDR3 nucleotide sequence: TGTGCCAGCAGCCGGGGGGCGGGTGAAAAACTGTTTTTT. Protein: CASSRGAGEKLFF.